This T cell receptor beta chain originates from a study of blood T cell repertoires in COVID-19. Study background: Italy, Spain and the United States were the sources of the convalescent and acute COVID-19 samples. From T cells, B-cell-depleted T cells, or PBMCs came the material, which was cDNA or gDNA.

Germline V gives CDR1 SGHTA, CDR2 FQGTGA. The CDR3 contains 17 residues. Germline trimming cut 3 bases from V and 1 base from J; bases unmatched to any gene: 11. Original handling: For nucleated cells, counts were estimated from reference gene primer amplification. Measured with immunoSEQ multiplex PCR; TCRdb has only the in-frame clones, and not every one. V, J and clone size are taken as reported in that table, and D and trimming were inferred from the DNA itself. The data hold 80,000 to 100,000 clones, with around 90% observed a single time. Material for sequencing was peripheral blood. This receptor was taken from a human donor with active COVID-19. The donor label of this sample is uncertain. The gene calls are TRBV7-3 and TRBJ1-1, with 7 positions matching TRBD1. The CDR3 coding sequence is TGTGCCAGCAGCTTTGAAGGGGGCGCGGGCACGAACACTGAAGCTTTCTTT. Translated, it gives CASSFEGGAGTNTEAFF.